The 20 T cell receptor beta chains reported below all come from one sample, sequenced in a study of T cells in Graves' hyperthyroidism and ophthalmopathy. The investigators amplified TCR beta CDR3 regions from RNA transcripts. When the TCR CDR3 underwent first-round RT-PCR, the HTBI primer set was used. TCRdb analysed the multiplex PCR reads with MiXCR anew, one entry per CDR3 protein. The sample lists a few hundred thousand distinct CDR3 sequences, 14% occurring once. Sequencing was carried out using blood. These receptors originate from a woman between 35 and 50 years old with Graves' hyperthyroidism.

There are many counts of this clonotype. The chain combines TRBV6-1 with TRBJ2-7; tentative D call: TRBD2 (5 bases). From germline, CDR1 is MNHNS and CDR2 SASEGT. This CDR3 has 15 amino acids. Trimming cost V 0 bases and J 1 base, with 10 bases left between them. The CDR3 region is CASSEAPGRSYEQYF. The CDR3 coding sequence is TGTGCCAGCAGTGAAGCACCGGGAAGATCCTACGAGCAGTACTTC.

The sample holds a few counts of this clonotype. The chain combines TRBV4-1 with TRBJ2-7; 10 bases fit TRBD1. CDR3 length: 18 amino acids. The V gene's germline CDR1 is MGHRA and CDR2 YSYEKL. Trimming took 0 bases from V and 4 from J; bases not matched to a gene: 12. Here the CDR3 reads CASSQDEGTGATWYEQYF. The DNA for the CDR3 is TGCGCCAGCAGCCAAGATGAAGGGACAGGGGCTACGTGGTACGAGCAGTACTTC.

V gene TRBV12-3 or TRBV12-4 combines with J gene TRBJ1-3; the D is unclear. The CDR3 has 15 amino acids. Trimming shortened V by 1 base and J by 0 bases, and 7 bases separated the two germline ends. CDR3 in amino acids: CASSLGANSGNTIYF. The CDR3 DNA reads as TGTGCCAGCAGTTTAGGGGCAAACTCTGGAAACACCATATATTTT.

This clonotype has at least ten counts. The V gene is TRBV3-1, the J gene TRBJ2-5; weak D call: TRBD1 (5 bases). The length of the CDR3 is 14 residues. Germline V gene data show CDR1 as LGHDT and CDR2 as YNNKEL (reference sequence). V was trimmed by 1 base and J by 4 bases, leaving 10 bases between them. CDR3 sequence (DNA): TGTGCCAGCAGCCAAGCGCAGGGCGCAGAGACCCAGTACTTC. This gives the protein CASSQAQGAETQYF.

This clonotype appeared a few times. The rearrangement joins TRBV7-9 to TRBJ2-7; 10 positions agree with TRBD1. CDR1 and CDR2 (germline): SEHNR, FQNEAQ (reference sequence). This CDR3 region has 15 residues. Unmatched junction bases numbered 10, after V lost 4 bases and J lost 7 bases. CDR3 sequence reads: CASSSGDRGTEEQYF. CDR3 bases: TGTGCCAGCAGCTCTGGGGACAGGGGAACGGAAGAGCAGTACTTC.

Points on this clonotype: At one end the junction does not follow the germline gene, possibly because of a read error. The chain couples TRBV3-1 to TRBJ1-5; D remains ambiguous. The CDR3 spans 13 residues. The V gene's germline CDR1 is LGHDT and CDR2 YNNKEL (reference sequence). The CDR3 bases are TGTGCCAGCAGCCAAGATAGCAATCGGCCCCAGCATTTT. As protein: CASSQDSNRPQHF.

This clonotype occurred many times. The J gene is TRBJ2-7, the V gene TRBV12-3 or TRBV12-4; D might be TRBD2 (6 bases). V lost 4 bases, J lost 6 bases, and 16 bases lay in between. The CDR3 extends over 14 amino acids. CDR3 protein: CASSYTPGSPEQYF. The CDR3 DNA reads TGTGCCAGCAGTTATACGCCCGGGAGCCCCGAGCAGTACTTC.

This clonotype was seen repeatedly, ten times or more. The J gene is TRBJ2-1, the V gene TRBV27, with 12 bases lining up with TRBD2. The J segment lost 8 bases and the V segment lost 6 bases, leaving 14 bases of the junction unmatched. The CDR3 length is 17 residues. Germline values: CDR1 MNHEY, CDR2 SMNVEV (reference sequence). The CDR3 DNA follows: TGTGCCAGCAGCCATATCGATTCCGGGACTAGCGGGTATGAGCAGTTCTTC. Its protein is CASSHIDSGTSGYEQFF.

Ten or more counts support this clonotype. V gene TRBV12-5 combines with J gene TRBJ1-1; a weak D match, TRBD1 (5 bases). Trimming pared 8 bases from V and 1 base from J, leaving 20 bases between. Germline CDR1 reads LGHNT; CDR2 reads FRNRAP. The CDR3 has 16 amino acids. This chain's CDR3 is CASSSPGGETNTEAFF. CDR3 sequence (DNA): TGTGCTAGTAGCTCCCCTGGGGGGGAGACGAACACTGAAGCTTTCTTT.

The chain links TRBV20-1 to TRBJ2-4; D remains unclear. The germline V gene encodes CDR1 DFQATT and CDR2 SNEGSKA (reference sequence). Trimming took off 6 bases at V and 0 bases at J, with 6 bases between the two ends. The CDR3 runs 12 residues. The CDR3 reads CSAPVAKNIQYF. DNA for the CDR3: TGCAGTGCCCCGGTAGCCAAAAACATTCAGTACTTC.

This clonotype was seen many times. V gene TRBV11-2 combines with J gene TRBJ2-1, with D perhaps assigned TRBD1 or TRBD2 (5 bases each). In germline, CDR1 is SGHAT, CDR2 FQNNGV. Trimming pared 5 bases from V and 8 bases from J, leaving 22 bases between. This CDR3 comprises 16 residues. Written as DNA, the CDR3 is TGTGCCAGCAGCCCGGACTTAAACCGGGCCAGGGATGAGCAGTTCTTC. It codes for CASSPDLNRARDEQFF.

Many counts were recorded for this clonotype. This rearrangement joins TRBV28 to TRBJ2-2; TRBD1 matches at 12 bases. V shed 6 bases, J shed 4 bases, and the junction held 9 bases outside the gene matches. The CDR3 contains 17 residues. Germline CDR1 MDHEN, CDR2 SYDVKM. The CDR3 is CASSGTGGPRRTGELFF. The CDR3 DNA is TGTGCCAGCAGCGGGACAGGGGGCCCTAGGCGCACCGGGGAGCTGTTTTTT.

This CDR3 is CAIRDRSSYEQYF. CDR3 in DNA: TGTGCCATCAGGGACAGGAGCTCCTACGAGCAGTACTTC. The chain has TRBV10-3 and TRBJ2-7, with TRBD1 matching 7 bases. CDR1 ENHRY and CDR2 SYGVKD come from the germline V gene. The V segment lost 6 bases and the J segment 0 bases; nucleotides outside the gene matches: 2. CDR3 length equals 13 residues.

This clonotype has a count of ten or more. CDR3 amino acids: CASSTKDGALAKNIQYF. CDR3 nucleotide sequence: TGTGCCAGCAGTACGAAGGACGGTGCCCTAGCCAAAAACATTCAGTACTTC. The chain joins TRBV6-7 to TRBJ2-4; D uncertain. TRBV6-7 is reported as an ORF; its role is uncertain. The CDR3 has 17 amino acids. V gave up 5 bases and J gave up 0 bases, with 17 bases separating them.

With regard to this clonotype: A single base separates this from a much larger clone, so it may be a read error. The genes are TRBV28 and TRBJ1-1; D perhaps matches TRBD1 (6 bases). Germline CDR1 reads MDHEN; CDR2 reads SYDVKM. This CDR3 has 15 amino acids. The CDR3: CASSLYRVVNTEAFF. DNA for the CDR3: TGTGCCAGCAGCTTATACAGGGTGGTGAACACTGAAGCTTTCTTT. The full variable domain, completed using reference TRBV28 and TRBJ1-1, is DVKVTQSSRYLVKRTGEKVFLECVQDMDHENMFWYRQDPGLGLRLIYFSYDVKMKEKGDIPEGYSVSREKKERFSLILESASTNQTSMYLCASSLYRVVNTEAFFGQGTRLTVV.

This clonotype was observed at least ten times. The chain carries TRBV20-1 and TRBJ2-5; no clear D gene. The V gene's germline CDR1 is DFQATT and CDR2 SNEGSKA (reference sequence). With 2 bases removed from V and 1 base from J, the gap between germline ends came to 5 bases. This CDR3 is built from 12 residues. Here the CDR3 DNA reads TGCAGTGCTAGACCAATCCAAGAGACCCAGTACTTC. This encodes CSARPIQETQYF.

In its sample, this clonotype was seen a few times. The V gene is TRBV29-1, the J gene TRBJ1-2; D not resolved. The germline gives CDR1 SQVTM, CDR2 ANQGSEA. The CDR3 contains 14 residues. V lost 1 base and J 3 bases, leaving 12 bases between the germline ends. The CDR3 DNA follows: TGCAGCGTTGAAGGGATGGGAGAGGACTATGGCTACACCTTC. Amino acids: CSVEGMGEDYGYTF.

The rearrangement joins TRBV29-1 to TRBJ2-4; 7 bases match TRBD2. The CDR3 is 14 amino acids. The junction had 11 bases not matched to a gene; V was cut back by 4 bases and J by 8 bases. Germline values: CDR1 SQVTM, CDR2 ANQGSEA. The CDR3 is CSVGWGGEFDIQYF. The DNA for the CDR3 is TGCAGCGTTGGGTGGGGGGGGGAGTTTGACATTCAGTACTTC.

In this sample, this clonotype turned up a few times. V is TRBV5-1 and J is TRBJ2-5; perhaps TRBD1 as D (5 bases). V shed 3 bases and J shed 5 bases, with 14 bases lying between them. Germline V gene lookup returns CDR1 SGHRS and CDR2 YFSETQ. This CDR3 has 14 residues. The DNA for the CDR3 is TGCGCCAGCAGCTCGCAGGGTCTAGGGGAGACCCAGTACTTC. This codes for CASSSQGLGETQYF.

The chain combines TRBV5-6 with TRBJ1-2; 7 positions match TRBD1. The V gene's germline CDR1 is SGHDT and CDR2 YYEEEE. The CDR3 has 15 amino acids. V gave up 4 bases and J gave up 6 bases; unmatched junction bases: 12. CDR3 sequence: CASSPPGTASNGYTF. For the CDR3, the DNA is TGTGCCAGCAGCCCGCCCGGGACAGCGTCAAATGGCTACACCTTC.